This entry lists 23 T cell receptor beta chains sequenced from one sample in a study of cytomegalovirus exposure and HLA in healthy donors. Primers for the PCR totalled 60 Vbeta and 13 Jbeta. Method: immunoSEQ multiplex PCR; TCRdb's copy keeps in-frame clones and lacks some. The table lists around 50,000 clones, 70% to 85% of them singletons. Sequenced: PBMCs. The source is a woman aged 45-65 years in good health and CMV-seropositive.

The chain has TRBV7-3 and TRBJ2-3; D is perhaps TRBD2 (6 bases). The CDR3 is 18 residues long. Trimming removed 0 bases at V and 1 base at J, with 17 bases between. Germline assignment: CDR1 SGHTA and CDR2 FQGTGA. The CDR3 sequence is CASSLTGTGSIGTDTQYF. CDR3 nucleotide sequence: TGTGCCAGCAGCTTAACAGGGACTGGTTCTATCGGCACAGATACGCAGTATTTT.

The chain combines TRBV18 with TRBJ2-1, with D perhaps matching TRBD2 (6 bases). The V end lost 3 bases, the J end lost 3 bases, and 9 bases lay between the germline ends. This CDR3 comprises 14 residues. From germline, CDR1 is KGHSH and CDR2 LQKENI. CDR3 bases: TGTGCCAGCTCACCGGAGGACTACTACAATGAGCAGTTCTTC. Protein product: CASSPEDYYNEQFF.

This chain uses TRBV14 with TRBJ1-2; tentative D call: TRBD1 (6 bases). The CDR3 length is 14 residues. V shed 4 bases and J shed 4 bases, with 13 bases lying between them. CDR1 is SGHDN and CDR2 is FVKESK in the germline V gene. The CDR3 protein is CASSLEAGAYGYTF. CDR3 nucleotides: TGTGCCAGCAGCCTAGAGGCAGGGGCCTATGGCTACACCTTC.

This clone was seen a few times. V and J are TRBV9 and TRBJ2-3; 9 bases line up with TRBD1. The germline V gene encodes CDR1 SGDLS and CDR2 YYNGEE. J lost 6 bases, V lost 3 bases, and 11 bases had no gene match. The CDR3 runs 16 residues. CDR3 DNA: TGTGCCAGCAGCGGGATCGACAGGGGGTTAACGGATACGCAGTATTTT. Its translation: CASSGIDRGLTDTQYF.

This chain joins TRBV19 and TRBJ2-3; TRBD2 aligns across 7 bases. J was trimmed by 9 bases and V by 9 bases; bases with no gene match: 15. CDR3 length equals 14 residues. Germline-derived CDR1 and CDR2 are LNHDA and SQIVND (reference sequence). The CDR3 spells CARELSKGTKTQYF. Written as DNA, the CDR3 is TGTGCCAGAGAGCTATCAAAAGGGACTAAAACGCAGTATTTT.

The sample holds one count of this clone. This sequence joins TRBV18 and TRBJ1-1; D unclear. Trimming took 3 bases from V and 5 from J, leaving 10 bases between them. CDR1 is KGHSH, CDR2 LQKENI, per germline. This CDR3 spans 13 amino acids. CDR3 in DNA: TGTGCCAGCTCACCTGGGAGGCGGACTGAAGCTTTCTTT. Translated, it gives CASSPGRRTEAFF.

This chain uses TRBV7-6 with TRBJ2-1; D perhaps matches TRBD2 (6 bases). V was shortened by 1 base and J by 9 bases, with 10 bases between the two germline ends. Germline CDR1 is SGHVS and CDR2 is FNYEAQ. There are 13 residues in the CDR3. CDR3 loop: CASSLGMGGEQFF. DNA of the CDR3: TGTGCCAGCAGCTTAGGTATGGGAGGTGAGCAGTTCTTC.

This chain connects TRBV28 to TRBJ2-7; 10 positions match TRBD2. CDR1 is MDHEN and CDR2 is SYDVKM in the germline V gene. The V segment lost 9 bases and the J segment 3 bases; nucleotides outside the gene matches: 8. The CDR3 covers 14 residues. The CDR3 bases are TGTGCCAGTGACGCGTCTAGCGGGGGCTACGAGCAGTACTTC. Residues: CASDASSGGYEQYF.

In its sample, this clone was seen a few times. The chain combines TRBV6-6 with TRBJ2-7, with 7 nucleotides matching TRBD1. V gave up 7 bases and J gave up 1 base; unmatched junction bases: 7. This CDR3 has 14 amino acids. Per germline, CDR1 MNHNY and CDR2 SVGAGI (reference sequence). The CDR3 is CASNRQGNSYEQYF. CDR3 bases: TGTGCCAGCAATCGACAGGGCAATTCCTACGAGCAGTACTTC.

The chain couples TRBV5-6 to TRBJ2-7, with 10 bases fitting TRBD1. Germline V gives CDR1 SGHDT, CDR2 YYEEEE. The junction had 7 bases not matched to a gene; V was cut back by 4 bases and J by 0 bases. This CDR3 has 16 residues. The CDR3 nucleotides are TGTGCCAGCAGCCTGAGACAGGGGGCGGTCTCCTACGAGCAGTACTTC. Translation gives CASSLRQGAVSYEQYF.

V and J are TRBV25-1 and TRBJ2-5, with TRBD2 identical over 15 bases. The CDR3 length is 14 residues. Trimming at V came to 5 bases and at J to 9 bases, leaving 4 bases not matched to a gene. Germline loops: CDR1 MGHDK, CDR2 SYGVNS. CDR3 bases: TGTGCCAGCAGTCCCAGGACTAGCGGGGGGGCCCAGTACTTC. It encodes CASSPRTSGGAQYF.

The chain uses TRBV27 and TRBJ1-2, with unresolved D. V lost 4 bases and J 4 bases, leaving 10 bases between the germline ends. CDR3 length: 13 amino acids. Germline V gives CDR1 MNHEY, CDR2 SMNVEV (reference sequence). The CDR3 bases are TGTGCCAGCAGTTCACTAACCCTCTATGGCTACACCTTC. It translates to CASSSLTLYGYTF.

The J gene is TRBJ2-3, the V gene TRBV27, with TRBD2 matching 8 bases. CDR3 length: 16 residues. Germline V gene data show CDR1 as MNHEY and CDR2 as SMNVEV (reference sequence). Trimming at V came to 6 bases and at J to 4 bases, leaving 12 bases not matched to a gene. CDR3 in amino acids: CASSLPSGLGPDTQYF. CDR3 DNA: TGTGCCAGCAGCCTCCCCTCGGGACTAGGTCCAGATACGCAGTATTTT.

The chain is built from TRBV29-1 and TRBJ1-4; D unresolved. The CDR3 consists of 14 residues. Germline CDR1 reads SQVTM; CDR2 reads ANQGSEA. V was cut by 4 bases and J by 4 bases, with 13 bases left in between. The CDR3 DNA reads as TGCAGCGTTGTGAAGGCGCGGGGTAATGAAAAACTGTTTTTT. Its translation: CSVVKARGNEKLFF.

This clone has just a few counts. This chain links TRBV11-3 with TRBJ1-1, with D possibly matching TRBD1 (5 bases). The V gene lost 1 base and the J gene lost 7 bases, with 7 bases spanning the gap. The CDR3 covers 12 residues. Germline V lookup: CDR1 SGHNT, CDR2 YENEEA. CDR3 residues: CASSLGGGEAFF. CDR3 nucleotides: TGTGCCAGCAGCTTAGGGGGGGGTGAAGCTTTCTTT.

This clone turned up a few times. This chain connects TRBV19 to TRBJ2-1; 11 positions agree with TRBD2. This CDR3 spans 15 amino acids. With 3 bases clipped from V and 5 bases from J, the junction kept 3 bases outside the gene matches. Germline CDR1 reads LNHDA; CDR2 reads SQIVND (reference sequence). CDR3 protein: CASSIGTSGHNEQFF. The CDR3 DNA follows: TGTGCCAGTAGTATCGGGACTAGCGGACACAATGAGCAGTTCTTC.

The chain links TRBV6-1 to TRBJ2-4, with D tentatively TRBD1 (5 bases). Trimming removed 2 bases at V and 2 bases at J, with 7 bases between. The CDR3 spans 14 residues. Germline lookup yields CDR1 MNHNS and CDR2 SASEGT. The CDR3 DNA reads TGTGCCAGCAGTGAAAGGGGTTCCAAAAACATTCAGTACTTC. This encodes CASSERGSKNIQYF.

The chain combines TRBV12-5 with TRBJ2-7; 7 bases are shared with TRBD1. V lost 7 bases, J lost 5 bases, and 11 bases stayed unmatched. Germline V CDR1 and CDR2: LGHNT, FRNRAP. CDR3 size: 14 residues. The CDR3 DNA reads as TGTGCTAGTGCCTTGACAGGGAACTCGGACGAGCAGTACTTC. This translates into CASALTGNSDEQYF.

The chain carries TRBV28 and TRBJ2-7, with D tentatively TRBD1 (6 bases). The germline V and J ends were trimmed by 3 bases and 0 bases, with 15 bases remaining between them. The CDR3 is 16 residues long. The V gene's germline CDR1 is MDHEN and CDR2 SYDVKM. The DNA of the CDR3 is TGTGCCAGCAGTTTGCCCACAGGGCAGGACTCCTACGAGCAGTACTTC. It is translated as CASSLPTGQDSYEQYF.

In its sample, this clone was seen once. This chain joins TRBV7-8 and TRBJ1-5, with TRBD1 matching 9 bases. The CDR3 sequence is 17 residues long. V lost 5 bases and J lost 6; bases outside the gene matches: 14. The germline CDR1 and CDR2 sequences are SGHVS and FQNEAQ. CDR3 in DNA: TGTGCCAGCAGCACCCTTGGGTGGGACAGGGTGAGTCAGCCCCAGCATTTT. It encodes CASSTLGWDRVSQPQHF.

V gene TRBV5-1 combines with J gene TRBJ2-7; weak D call: TRBD1 (6 bases). V gave up 3 bases and J gave up 3 bases, with 10 bases separating them. The germline CDR1 and CDR2 sequences are SGHRS and YFSETQ. This CDR3 comprises 13 residues. This chain's CDR3 is CASSSLQGYEQYF. DNA of the CDR3: TGCGCCAGCAGCTCGTTACAGGGCTACGAGCAGTACTTC.

The genes are TRBV15 and TRBJ2-5; a possible D gene is TRBD1 (6 bases). Gene TRBJ2-7 matches the end of the DNA better, so the J call may be wrong. Germline V lookup: CDR1 LNHNV, CDR2 YYDKDF (reference sequence). The CDR3 contains 14 residues. As DNA, the CDR3 is TGTGCATCCGGTAGGACAGCCAACGGGGACGAGCAGTACTTC. It is translated as CASGRTANGDEQYF.

This clone was observed a handful of times. V is TRBV11-1 and J is TRBJ2-1, with 10 bases aligning to TRBD2. There are 17 residues in the CDR3. Germline assignment: CDR1 SGHAT and CDR2 FQDESV (reference sequence). The V gene end was trimmed by 3 bases and the J gene end by 1 base; junction bases not matched to a gene: 6. The CDR3 here is CASSLRTSGNSYNEQFF. The CDR3 region has the DNA TGTGCCAGCAGCTTGCGGACTAGCGGCAATTCCTACAATGAGCAGTTCTTC. The full variable domain, its missing parts supplied by reference TRBV11-1 and TRBJ2-1, is EAEVAQSPRYKITEKSQAVAFWCDPISGHATLYWYRQILGQGPELLVQFQDESVVDDSQLPKDRFSAERLKGVDSTLKIQPAELGDSAMYLCASSLRTSGNSYNEQFFGPGTRLTVL.